The clone carrying this TCR beta chain was counted ten times or more. This sample is part of a study of CD8 T cells in ankylosing spondylitis. Trimming shortened V by 6 bases and J by 5 bases, and 7 bases separated the two germline ends. This CDR3 has 12 amino acids. Germline CDR1 is SNHLY and CDR2 is FYNNEI. Quantitative molecular-barcoded 5'-RACE generated the TCR beta libraries. TCRdb reanalysed the 5' RACE reads using MiXCR and keeps one entry per CDR3 protein. The table has about 350,000 distinct CDR3 sequences, 20% seen once; the top ten hold around 13%. Sequenced sample: blood, either unsorted or a sorted T cell fraction (not recorded which). The receptor was isolated from a male donor with ankylosing spondylitis or in good health (not recorded which). The chain joins TRBV2 to TRBJ2-2; either TRBD1 or TRBD2 may supply D (5 bases each). The CDR3 is CASSEGTGELFF. The DNA for the CDR3 is TGTGCCAGCAGCGAGGGGACCGGGGAGCTGTTTTTT.